This entry lists 17 T cell receptor beta chains sequenced from one sample in a study of regulatory T cells in long-lasting Graves disease listed by TCRdb under 2021. The time point label, as the study defines it: persistent/refractory GD, antithyroid drugs over 5 years with positive TRAb. RNA was extracted from PBMCs in TRIzol for both TCR sequencing and RNA sequencing. Receptor amplification or capture employed multiplex PCR. Sequencer: Illumina HiSeq 4000. CDR3 regions were amplified by Arm-PCR with iRepertoire HTBI primers to construct TCR beta libraries. TCRdb reworked the public reads: Q25 trimming with fastp, MiXCR clone assembly, productive beta chains retained. A single entry per CDR3 protein holds the most common genes and DNA from its merged rows. This sample has some 370,000 distinct CDR3 sequences in its table, and under 25% of those were observed once. Jointly, the top ten make up less than 25% of the sample.

The sample in question was peripheral blood mononuclear cells (PBMCs), obtained when the disease was refractory, from a patient treated with antithyroid drugs. These receptors were obtained from a female donor with Graves disease.

This clonotype has only a few counts. The chain has TRBV7-2 and TRBJ2-7; TRBD1 is a possible D gene (6 bases). Germline V gene lookup returns CDR1 SGHTA and CDR2 FQGNSA. This CDR3 region has 11 residues. V was trimmed by 5 bases and J by 8 bases, leaving 10 bases between them. This chain's CDR3 is CASSTGSKQYF. The CDR3 nucleotides are TGTGCCAGCAGCACAGGGAGTAAGCAGTACTTC.

The J gene is TRBJ1-5, the V gene TRBV20-1, with D possibly matching TRBD1 (5 bases). V was pared by 3 bases and J by 3 bases, with 12 bases between. This CDR3 spans 14 amino acids. Germline loops: CDR1 DFQATT, CDR2 SNEGSKA (reference sequence). The CDR3 protein is CSASWGIYNQPQHF. The CDR3 region has the DNA TGCAGTGCTAGTTGGGGGATCTACAATCAGCCCCAGCATTTT.

V usage is TRBV6-5 and J usage is TRBJ2-3; 8 bases agree with TRBD2. The V gene's germline CDR1 is MNHEY and CDR2 SVGAGI. The CDR3 is made up of 16 amino acids. The V gene end was trimmed by 4 bases and the J gene end by 5 bases; junction bases not matched to a gene: 11. The CDR3 sequence: CASSLSRREAGDTQYF. The CDR3 nucleotides are TGTGCCAGCAGTTTGAGTAGGCGGGAGGCGGGAGATACGCAGTATTTT.

The chain has TRBV10-2 and TRBJ1-5; 7 bases agree with TRBD1. Trimming at V came to 6 bases and at J to 4 bases, leaving 9 bases not matched to a gene. Germline V CDR1 and CDR2: WSHSY, SAAADI. The CDR3 runs 15 residues. The CDR3: CASRGTAQENQPQHF. In DNA, the CDR3 is TGCGCCAGCAGGGGGACAGCTCAAGAGAATCAGCCCCAGCATTTT.

This clonotype was seen ten or more times. This chain connects TRBV13 to TRBJ2-5; weak D call: TRBD2 (5 bases). With 5 bases removed from V and 4 bases from J, the gap between germline ends came to 8 bases. CDR3 length: 12 amino acids. Per germline, CDR1 PRHDT and CDR2 FYEKMQ (reference sequence). As DNA, the CDR3 is TGTGCCAGCAGCACGGGGAGAGAGACCCAGTACTTC. Protein: CASSTGRETQYF.

This clonotype was found a few times. This chain joins TRBV18 and TRBJ2-7, with 9 positions matching TRBD1. The V segment lost 3 bases and the J segment 3 bases; nucleotides outside the gene matches: 6. CDR3 length: 15 residues. The germline V gene has CDR1 KGHSH and CDR2 LQKENI. CDR3 in DNA: TGTGCCAGCTCACCTGACCGGGACAGGGACTACGAGCAGTACTTC. This translates into CASSPDRDRDYEQYF.

The V gene is TRBV6-1, the J gene TRBJ2-7; 8 bases align to TRBD1. The ends lost 4 bases at V and 4 bases at J; junction bases unmatched: 3. This CDR3 contains 13 residues. Per germline, CDR1 MNHNS and CDR2 SASEGT. The CDR3 DNA reads TGTGCCAGCAGTGGCGGGGACAGGTACGAGCAGTACTTC. This codes for CASSGGDRYEQYF.

This rearrangement joins TRBV4-1 to TRBJ1-2; D not resolved. The V gene lost 2 bases and the J gene lost 0 bases, with 10 bases spanning the gap. Germline lookup yields CDR1 MGHRA and CDR2 YSYEKL. CDR3 length equals 15 residues. The CDR3 is CASSQIMTANYGYTF. The CDR3 bases are TGCGCCAGCAGCCAAATTATGACGGCTAACTATGGCTACACCTTC.

The sample holds many counts of this clonotype. V is TRBV12-3 or TRBV12-4 and J is TRBJ1-1; 8 positions agree with TRBD1. V shed 5 bases, J shed 7 bases, and the junction held 3 bases outside the gene matches. CDR3 length: 12 amino acids. The CDR3 DNA reads TGTGCCAGCAGTCGGACAGGGAATGAAGCTTTCTTT. Residues: CASSRTGNEAFF.

This clonotype was picked up many times. The CDR3 coding sequence is TGTGCCACCCTCATCGACCAGGGATTCGAGACCCAGTACTTC. This translates into CATLIDQGFETQYF. J is TRBJ2-5 and V is TRBV2, with D possibly TRBD1 on 5 matching bases. The CDR3 runs 14 residues. Germline loops: CDR1 SNHLY, CDR2 FYNNEI. V was trimmed by 10 bases and J by 5 bases, leaving 20 bases between them. Based on the CDR3 plus reference TRBV2 and TRBJ2-5, the full variable domain is EPEVTQTPSHQVTQMGQEVILRCVPISNHLYFYWYRQILGQKVEFLVSFYNNEISEKSEIFDDQFSVERPDGSNFTLKIRSTKLEDSAMYFCATLIDQGFETQYFGPGTRLLVL.

To note about this clonotype: An end of the junction does not agree with germline; a read error may underlie this. The rearrangement joins TRBV29-1 to TRBJ2-7, with TRBD2 identical over 11 bases. Germline CDR1 and CDR2: SQVTM and ANQGSEA. The length of the CDR3 is 14 residues. The CDR3: CSVEVAGGPGEQYF. The CDR3 nucleotides are TGCAGCGTGGAAGTAGCGGGAGGGCCGGGCGAGCAGTACTTC.

This rearrangement joins TRBV20-1 to TRBJ2-5, with 13 bases that match TRBD2. The CDR3 totals 16 residues. The V and J ends lost 4 bases and 5 bases, in that order; junction bases with no gene match: 10. Per germline, CDR1 DFQATT and CDR2 SNEGSKA (reference sequence). This CDR3 is CSANRGTSGTGETQYF. The CDR3 nucleotides read TGCAGTGCTAACCGTGGGACTAGCGGGACGGGGGAGACCCAGTACTTC.

The J gene is TRBJ1-1, the V gene TRBV29-1; tentative D call: TRBD1 (6 bases). Germline-derived CDR1 and CDR2 are SQVTM and ANQGSEA. The CDR3 totals 13 residues. Deletions cut 8 bases from V and 3 bases from J, with 16 bases between. The CDR3 nucleotides read TGCAGCATCGAAAGGAGGGGGTACACTGAAGCTTTCTTT. Encoded protein: CSIERRGYTEAFF. Filled out from reference TRBV29-1 and TRBJ1-1, the complete variable domain reads SAVISQKPSRDICQRGTSLTIQCQVDSQVTMMFWYRQQPGQSLTLIATANQGSEATYESGFVIDKFPISRPNLTFSTLTVSNMSPEDSSIYLCSIERRGYTEAFFGQGTRLTVV.

V gene TRBV30 combines with J gene TRBJ2-5; 9 bases are a match to TRBD2. J gave up 2 bases and V 4 bases, and 5 bases lay outside the gene matches. The germline CDR1 and CDR2 sequences are GTSNPN and SVGIG (reference sequence). The CDR3 runs to 14 residues. The CDR3 is CAWTGLALQETQYF. DNA for the CDR3: TGTGCCTGGACCGGACTAGCGCTGCAAGAGACCCAGTACTTC.

This clonotype was detected many times. The chain is built from TRBV7-2 and TRBJ1-6; D might be TRBD1 (6 bases). CDR1 is SGHTA and CDR2 is FQGNSA in the germline V gene. Trimming took 5 bases from V and 5 from J, leaving 10 bases between them. CDR3 size: 14 residues. CDR3 in amino acids: CASSPGQNNSPLHF. The CDR3 DNA is TGTGCCAGCAGCCCCGGACAGAATAATTCACCCCTCCACTTT. The full variable domain, in which reference TRBV7-2 and TRBJ1-6 provide the parts outside the CDR3, is GAGVSQSPSNKVTEKGKDVELRCDPISGHTALYWYRQSLGQGLEFLIYFQGNSAPDKSGLPSDRFSAERTGGSVSTLTIQRTQQEDSAVYLCASSPGQNNSPLHFGNGTRLTVT.

This clonotype showed up many times. This chain uses TRBV6-1 with TRBJ2-2; D might be TRBD2 (5 bases). With 7 bases removed from V and 6 bases from J, the gap between germline ends came to 24 bases. Germline values: CDR1 MNHNS, CDR2 SASEGT. This CDR3 comprises 17 residues. Here the CDR3 reads CASISVVGGRSAGELFF. In nucleotides, the CDR3 is TGTGCCAGCATTTCGGTCGTAGGTGGGAGATCGGCCGGGGAGCTGTTTTTT.

A few counts support this clonotype. This sequence joins TRBV20-1 and TRBJ2-7; maybe TRBD2 (6 bases). This CDR3 is 12 amino acids long. V lost 5 bases and J 6 bases, leaving 14 bases between the germline ends. Germline V gives CDR1 DFQATT, CDR2 SNEGSKA (reference sequence). CDR3 nucleotides: TGCAGTGCTGGGGTGACTAGGGGCGAGCAGTACTTC. Translating it yields CSAGVTRGEQYF.